Below, 8 T cell receptor beta chains from the same sample are listed, as sequenced in a study of blood T cell repertoires in COVID-19. Generated by immunoSEQ multiplex PCR, the TCRdb table keeps only in-frame clones and is missing some. This table has 100,000 to 150,000 clones, more than 70% appearing once. Sequenced material: peripheral blood. Every receptor here comes from a human donor in a cohort sampled during active COVID-19.

CDR3 amino acids: CASSQANRGGEKLFF. CDR3 bases: TGCGCCAGCAGCCAGGCCAACAGGGGAGGAGAAAAACTGTTTTTT. The chain combines TRBV4-1 with TRBJ1-4; 7 bases are a match to TRBD1. The CDR3 spans 15 residues. Losses at the gene ends were 3 bases for V and 8 bases for J; bases not matched to a gene: 9. Germline V gene lookup returns CDR1 MGHRA and CDR2 YSYEKL.

This clone was observed once. This rearrangement joins TRBV6-5 to TRBJ1-2, with 7 positions matching TRBD1. With V trimmed by 0 bases and J by 5 bases, 9 bases remained unmatched. The CDR3 is made up of 16 amino acids. Germline lookup yields CDR1 MNHEY and CDR2 SVGAGI. The chain's CDR3 is CASSYSYRGKGYGYTF. CDR3 sequence (DNA): TGTGCCAGCAGTTACTCATACAGGGGAAAAGGGTATGGCTACACCTTC.

This clone has just a few counts. The chain employs TRBV7-9 and TRBJ1-5; the match to TRBD1 covers 7 bases. Germline V gene data show CDR1 as SEHNR and CDR2 as FQNEAQ (reference sequence). The length of the CDR3 is 17 residues. With V trimmed by 1 base and J by 0 bases, 6 bases remained unmatched. In nucleotides, the CDR3 is TGTGCCAGCAGCTTAGAAACAGGGGTTTATAGCAATCAGCCCCAGCATTTT. It yields the protein CASSLETGVYSNQPQHF.

V and J are TRBV27 and TRBJ1-1, with D uncertain. Trimming shortened V by 6 bases and J by 11 bases, and 19 bases separated the two germline ends. The CDR3 consists of 13 residues. Germline V lookup: CDR1 MNHEY, CDR2 SMNVEV (reference sequence). Here the CDR3 reads CASSKSWGGGAFF. For the CDR3, the DNA is TGTGCCAGCAGCAAATCGTGGGGAGGTGGGGCTTTCTTT.

This rearrangement joins TRBV6-6 to TRBJ2-2; 10 bases fit TRBD2. Germline trimming cut 8 bases from V and 5 bases from J; bases unmatched to any gene: 8. Germline CDR1 reads MNHNY; CDR2 reads SVGAGI (reference sequence). The CDR3 contains 15 residues. In DNA, the CDR3 is TGTGCCAGCCCCCGTGGTAGCGGGAGGACCGGGGAGCTGTTTTTT. Protein sequence: CASPRGSGRTGELFF.

This clone has only a few counts. The CDR3 DNA sequence: TGTGCCAGCAGCATACACAGGGGGGCGAACACCGGGGAGCTGTTTTTT. Its protein is CASSIHRGANTGELFF. The V gene is TRBV7-2, the J gene TRBJ2-2; 8 bases align to TRBD1. This CDR3 has 16 amino acids. Germline V CDR1 and CDR2: SGHTA, FQGNSA. V lost 5 bases to trimming and J lost 0 bases; unmatched junction nucleotides: 5.

The chain employs TRBV7-9 and TRBJ2-2; 13 bases match TRBD2. The V gene end was trimmed by 5 bases and the J gene end by 5 bases; junction bases not matched to a gene: 8. This CDR3 comprises 17 residues. Germline V lookup: CDR1 SEHNR, CDR2 FQNEAQ (reference sequence). Here the CDR3 DNA reads TGTGCCAGCAGCCGACTAGCGGGAGGCAGAGAAACCGGGGAGCTGTTTTTT. This gives the protein CASSRLAGGRETGELFF.

V is TRBV2 and J is TRBJ1-1; D unresolved. The germline V and J ends were trimmed by 6 bases and 3 bases, with 11 bases remaining between them. CDR1 and CDR2 (germline): SNHLY, FYNNEI. CDR3 length: 13 amino acids. The CDR3 protein is CASRGDWDTEAFF. The CDR3 nucleotides are TGTGCCAGCAGGGGAGACTGGGACACTGAAGCTTTCTTT. Full variable domain (rest looked up from reference TRBV2 and TRBJ1-1): EPEVTQTPSHQVTQMGQEVILRCVPISNHLYFYWYRQILGQKVEFLVSFYNNEISEKSEIFDDQFSVERPDGSNFTLKIRSTKLEDSAMYFCASRGDWDTEAFFGQGTRLTVV.